The present T cell receptor (beta chain) was sequenced within a study of blood T cell repertoires in COVID-19. Assay used: immunoSEQ multiplex PCR; TCRdb lists only in-frame clones, some missing. Altogether some 230,000 clones are present, less than 90% being singletons, with the ten largest covering approximately 5%. The junction had 14 bases not matched to a gene; V was cut back by 6 bases and J by 9 bases. The CDR3 is 16 amino acids. CDR1 and CDR2 (germline): KGHSH, LQKENI. The source material was peripheral blood. The gene calls are TRBV18 and TRBJ2-1, with 10 bases lining up with TRBD1. The TCR originated in a woman aged 55 to 70 who had recovered from COVID-19. The CDR3 protein is CASSPLGQGTEGEQFF. The CDR3 DNA is TGTGCCAGCTCTCCTCTGGGACAGGGGACGGAGGGTGAGCAGTTCTTC.